The clone carrying this T cell receptor beta chain was detected a few times. The antigen remains undetermined. Expressed TCRB transcripts were sequenced after all isolated RNA was converted to cDNA. Some clones are missing from TCRdb's copy, which holds only in-frame ones; the method was immunoSEQ multiplex PCR. This sample yields around 180,000 clones, of which 6.5% to 9.5% are seen a single time; roughly 0.97% belongs to the top ten. The source of the sample is a study of beta chain features in type 1 diabetes. Study-level background: Patients did not differ from healthy donors in age, gender or cell yield.

Findings and limits, study-wide: Shorter TCRB CDR3s, moderately but significantly so, were found in Type 1 diabetes patients in all four CD4+ subsets.

The V gene's germline CDR1 is LNHDA and CDR2 SQIVND (reference sequence). V shed 2 bases and J shed 3 bases, with 7 bases lying between them. This CDR3 is built from 13 residues. This chain joins TRBV19 and TRBJ1-2; no firm D call. This sequence was found in a woman aged 35 to 49 with type 1 diabetes. Source material: central memory CD4+ T cells from blood. In nucleotides, the CDR3 is TGTGCCAGTAGTATATCGGTTTACTATGGCTACACCTTC. Amino acids: CASSISVYYGYTF. The variable domain in full, with the rest retrieved from reference TRBV19 and TRBJ1-2, is DGGITQSPKYLFRKEGQNVTLSCEQNLNHDAMYWYRQDPGQGLRLIYYSQIVNDFQKGDIAEGYSVSREKKESFPLTVTSAQKNPTAFYLCASSISVYYGYTFGSGTRLTVV.